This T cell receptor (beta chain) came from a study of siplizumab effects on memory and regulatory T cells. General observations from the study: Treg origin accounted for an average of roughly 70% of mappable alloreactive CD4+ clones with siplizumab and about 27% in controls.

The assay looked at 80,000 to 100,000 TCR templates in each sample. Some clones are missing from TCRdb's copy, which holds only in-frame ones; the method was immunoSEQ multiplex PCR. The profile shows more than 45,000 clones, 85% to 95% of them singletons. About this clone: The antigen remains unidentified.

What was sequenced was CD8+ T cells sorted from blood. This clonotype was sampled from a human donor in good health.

CDR3 protein: CASSDGGAPHEQYF. CDR3 nucleotides: TGTGCCAGCAGCGACGGGGGGGCCCCGCACGAGCAGTACTTC. The V gene is TRBV9, the J gene TRBJ2-7; 8 bases align to TRBD2. Germline V gene data show CDR1 as SGDLS and CDR2 as YYNGEE. V was pared by 3 bases and J by 5 bases, with 7 bases of the junction left unmatched. This CDR3 is 14 amino acids long.